Following are 25 T cell receptor beta chains from one sample sequenced in a study of blood T cell repertoires in COVID-19. Only in-frame clones appear in the TCRdb table, and some are missing; sequencing was by immunoSEQ multiplex PCR. The data show about 190,000 clones, with roughly 80% seen just once and roughly 3% held by the top ten. The sequencing sample was made of PBMCs or T cells enriched from blood (not recorded which). The receptors come from a woman in her 30s who had recovered from COVID-19.

V and J are TRBV10-3 and TRBJ1-2, with D possibly TRBD1 on 6 matching bases. CDR3 length: 14 residues. CDR1 and CDR2 (germline): ENHRY, SYGVKD. Trimming removed 3 bases at V and 4 bases at J, with 12 bases between. The CDR3 DNA is TGTGCCATCAGTGAAGGGGGGGGATTCTATGGCTACACCTTC. Its protein product is CAISEGGGFYGYTF.

This clone was counted once. V usage is TRBV4-1 and J usage is TRBJ1-5; D not certain. Germline V CDR1 and CDR2: MGHRA, YSYEKL. V lost 3 bases and J lost 1, with 16 bases in between. This CDR3 contains 17 residues. The CDR3 DNA follows: TGCGCCAGCAGCCAGGGCCTTCGGGGATCGAGCAATCAGCCCCAGCATTTT. It encodes CASSQGLRGSSNQPQHF.

The chain recombines TRBV28 with TRBJ1-4; 8 bases match TRBD1. The germline CDR1 and CDR2 sequences are MDHEN and SYDVKM. CDR3 length: 15 amino acids. V was pared by 4 bases and J by 7 bases, with 8 bases of the junction left unmatched. CDR3 residues: CASSSPPGQVEKLFF. CDR3 bases: TGTGCCAGCAGTTCCCCGCCGGGACAGGTTGAAAAACTGTTTTTT. The full variable domain, with the rest looked up from reference TRBV28 and TRBJ1-4, is DVKVTQSSRYLVKRTGEKVFLECVQDMDHENMFWYRQDPGLGLRLIYFSYDVKMKEKGDIPEGYSVSREKKERFSLILESASTNQTSMYLCASSSPPGQVEKLFFGSGTQLSVL.

This clone has just one count. The CDR3 sequence: CASSSPLAGEQNIQYF. The CDR3, as DNA: TGTGCCAGCAGTTCACCCTTAGCGGGGGAGCAAAACATTCAGTACTTC. The chain has TRBV27 and TRBJ2-4, with TRBD2 identical over 9 bases. Germline V gives CDR1 MNHEY, CDR2 SMNVEV (reference sequence). J gave up 5 bases and V 4 bases, and 9 bases lay outside the gene matches. The CDR3 contains 16 residues.

This clone was recorded only once. This chain links TRBV11-3 with TRBJ2-5; the match to TRBD2 covers 8 bases. V gave up 0 bases and J gave up 4 bases; unmatched junction bases: 4. Germline lookup yields CDR1 SGHNT and CDR2 YENEEA. This CDR3 has 15 amino acids. CDR3 DNA sequence: TGTGCCAGCAGCTTAGACGGGAGGGCCACAGAGACCCAGTACTTC. Translated: CASSLDGRATETQYF.

With respect to this clone: The junction does not match germline at one end; this may be a read error. The chain carries TRBV7-7 and TRBJ1-6, with TRBD1 identical over 8 bases. The CDR3 is made up of 15 amino acids. Germline V gives CDR1 SSHAT, CDR2 FNYEAQ (reference sequence). CDR3 nucleotides: TGTGCTAGCAGTCAATCCGGACAGGGAAATTCACCCCTCCACTTT. The encoded protein is CASSQSGQGNSPLHF.

This sequence joins TRBV6-4 and TRBJ2-1, with a tentative D call TRBD1 (6 bases). Germline values: CDR1 MRHNA, CDR2 SNTAGT. Deletions cut 6 bases from V and 15 bases from J, with 15 bases between. This CDR3 spans 11 amino acids. The chain's CDR3 is CASSPGTQLFF. CDR3 nucleotide sequence: TGTGCCAGCAGCCCCGGGACACAGTTGTTCTTC.

The rearrangement joins TRBV7-3 to TRBJ2-5; 9 bases align to TRBD2. The V and J ends lost 0 bases and 0 bases, in that order; junction bases with no gene match: 14. The CDR3 has 20 residues. Germline CDR1 and CDR2: SGHTA and FQGTGA. CDR3 residues: CASSLTGASGIPRDQETQYF. The CDR3 DNA is TGTGCCAGCAGCTTAACAGGGGCTAGCGGGATCCCGAGGGACCAAGAGACCCAGTACTTC.

The V call is TRBV7-2, the J call TRBJ2-5, with a possible D match to TRBD1 (5 bases). In germline, CDR1 is SGHTA, CDR2 FQGNSA. The ends were cut back, 0 bases at V and 5 bases at J, with 7 bases in the middle. The CDR3 totals 13 residues. CDR3 protein: CASSLARAETQYF. In DNA, the CDR3 is TGTGCCAGCAGCTTAGCCAGGGCTGAGACCCAGTACTTC.

The chain joins TRBV2 to TRBJ1-5; maybe TRBD1 (5 bases). This CDR3 region has 15 residues. Germline V gene sequence: CDR1 SNHLY, CDR2 FYNNEI. The ends were cut back, 6 bases at V and 7 bases at J, with 19 bases in the middle. The CDR3 region is CASSSGGQRSQPQHF. CDR3 nucleotide sequence: TGTGCCAGCAGCTCGGGGGGTCAGAGATCCCAGCCCCAGCATTTT. Using reference TRBV2 and TRBJ1-5 for the parts outside the CDR3, the full variable domain is EPEVTQTPSHQVTQMGQEVILRCVPISNHLYFYWYRQILGQKVEFLVSFYNNEISEKSEIFDDQFSVERPDGSNFTLKIRSTKLEDSAMYFCASSSGGQRSQPQHFGDGTRLSIL.

The rearrangement links TRBV19 to TRBJ2-2, with 7 nucleotides matching TRBD2. Germline lookup yields CDR1 LNHDA and CDR2 SQIVND (reference sequence). The trim removed 5 bases at V and 2 bases at J, leaving 5 bases unmatched. This CDR3 region has 15 residues. CDR3 nucleotides: TGTGCCAGTAGTCGGACGGGGGGTAACACCGGGGAGCTGTTTTTT. Protein: CASSRTGGNTGELFF.

V gene TRBV2 combines with J gene TRBJ2-5, with 15 bases matching TRBD2. The CDR3 consists of 18 residues. V lost 10 bases and J lost 2; bases outside the gene matches: 14. CDR1 and CDR2 from the germline V gene are SNHLY and FYNNEI. The CDR3 protein is CATLTGLAGGPGQETQYF. The CDR3 nucleotides read TGTGCCACCCTGACAGGACTAGCGGGGGGGCCGGGTCAAGAGACCCAGTACTTC. The full variable domain, with the rest looked up from reference TRBV2 and TRBJ2-5, is EPEVTQTPSHQVTQMGQEVILRCVPISNHLYFYWYRQILGQKVEFLVSFYNNEISEKSEIFDDQFSVERPDGSNFTLKIRSTKLEDSAMYFCATLTGLAGGPGQETQYFGPGTRLLVL.

The V and J genes are TRBV1 and TRBJ1-2. TRBV1 is recorded as a pseudogene. The CDR3 is 15 residues long. Written as DNA, the CDR3 is TGCACCAGCAGCCTAAGGACTTACTTAAACTATGGCTACACCTTC. The encoded protein is CTSSLRTYLNYGYTF.

The gene calls are TRBV5-1 and TRBJ1-6; D call uncertain. The ends were cut back, 0 bases at V and 7 bases at J, with 11 bases in the middle. Germline V gives CDR1 SGHRS, CDR2 YFSETQ. The CDR3 is made up of 15 amino acids. CDR3 protein: CASSLVEGGNSPLHF. CDR3 sequence (DNA): TGCGCCAGCAGCTTGGTGGAGGGAGGCAATTCACCCCTCCACTTT.

The rearrangement joins TRBV10-3 to TRBJ1-1, with D perhaps TRBD1 (6 bases). Germline V CDR1 and CDR2: ENHRY, SYGVKD. The CDR3 spans 13 residues. V lost 8 bases and J 2 bases, leaving 12 bases between the germline ends. The CDR3 DNA sequence: TGTGCCATCTCGGCAGGGGCTAACACTGAAGCTTTCTTT. This gives the protein CAISAGANTEAFF.

The chain joins TRBV28 to TRBJ1-3; D is perhaps TRBD1 (5 bases). This CDR3 is 15 amino acids long. Germline loops: CDR1 MDHEN, CDR2 SYDVKM. Trimming took 5 bases from V and 0 from J, leaving 11 bases between them. CDR3 sequence reads: CASSIMTASGNTIYF. The CDR3 DNA follows: TGTGCCAGCAGTATAATGACAGCCTCTGGAAACACCATATATTTT.

This clone was seen just once. The genes are TRBV9 and TRBJ2-2; TRBD1 might be the D (5 bases). The CDR3 spans 13 residues. The V and J ends lost 1 base and 6 bases respectively, with 7 bases between them. The germline V gene encodes CDR1 SGDLS and CDR2 YYNGEE. Here the CDR3 reads CASSVRGSGELFF. CDR3 nucleotides: TGTGCCAGCAGCGTAAGGGGCTCCGGGGAGCTGTTTTTT.

This chain uses TRBV28 with TRBJ2-7; TRBD1 aligns across 7 bases. The CDR3 is 14 amino acids. CDR1 is MDHEN and CDR2 is SYDVKM in the germline V gene. The V and J ends lost 6 bases and 8 bases, in that order; junction bases with no gene match: 13. The CDR3 loop reads CASSLPGQPLKQYF. DNA of the CDR3: TGTGCCAGCAGCCTCCCGGGACAGCCCCTCAAGCAGTACTTC.

In DNA form, the CDR3 reads TGCAGCGCTGTTAAGAGCTCCTACAATGAGCAGTTCTTC. Amino acid sequence: CSAVKSSYNEQFF. The chain employs TRBV29-1 and TRBJ2-1; D gene uncertain. V dropped 7 bases and J dropped 0 bases, with 10 bases sitting between them. Germline V CDR1 and CDR2: SQVTM, ANQGSEA. The CDR3 has 13 residues.

The genes are TRBV28 and TRBJ2-7, with a tentative D call TRBD1 (6 bases). Trimming removed 5 bases at V and 0 bases at J, with 20 bases between. The germline V gene has CDR1 MDHEN and CDR2 SYDVKM. CDR3 length: 17 amino acids. CDR3 sequence reads: CASSSGGRGLYSYEQYF. The CDR3 bases are TGTGCCAGCAGTAGCGGAGGCAGGGGCCTGTACTCCTACGAGCAGTACTTC.

This chain joins TRBV4-1 and TRBJ2-5, with 15 bases lining up with TRBD2. The germline V gene encodes CDR1 MGHRA and CDR2 YSYEKL. Trimming at V came to 0 bases and at J to 0 bases, leaving 8 bases not matched to a gene. The CDR3 runs to 20 residues. The CDR3 DNA reads TGCGCCAGCAGCCAAGACTATCTCGGGACTAGCGGGGGGTACCAAGAGACCCAGTACTTC. Translation gives CASSQDYLGTSGGYQETQYF.

The chain links TRBV6-4 to TRBJ2-2; D remains unclear. CDR3 length: 12 residues. CDR1 is MRHNA and CDR2 is SNTAGT in the germline V gene. Trimming pared 2 bases from V and 5 bases from J, leaving 3 bases between. As DNA, the CDR3 is TGTGCCAGCAGTGACCTTACCGGGGAGCTGTTTTTT. It specifies CASSDLTGELFF.

The chain is built from TRBV5-4 and TRBJ2-1, with D possibly TRBD2 on 6 matching bases. V lost 0 bases and J lost 3, with 13 bases in between. The CDR3 sequence is 16 residues long. CDR1 SGHNT and CDR2 YYREEE come from the germline V gene (reference sequence). The CDR3 DNA is TGTGCCAGCAGCTTGGTGGGGCGGGGTAGCTACAATGAGCAGTTCTTC. It specifies CASSLVGRGSYNEQFF.

This clone was seen at least ten times. This chain links TRBV6-4 with TRBJ1-1; D is unclear. Germline CDR1 is MRHNA and CDR2 is SNTAGT. The CDR3 has 13 residues. V was trimmed by 0 bases and J by 2 bases, leaving 4 bases between them. The CDR3 DNA reads as TGTGCCAGCAGTGACTCGACAAACACTGAAGCTTTCTTT. Protein: CASSDSTNTEAFF.

The chain employs TRBV3-1 (or the pseudogene TRBV3-2) and TRBJ1-5; D uncertain. Germline lookup yields CDR1 LGHDT and CDR2 YNNKEL (reference sequence). CDR3 length equals 14 residues. The germline V and J ends were trimmed by 3 bases and 2 bases, with 8 bases remaining between them. CDR3 in amino acids: CASSQKLGNQPQHF. CDR3 DNA sequence: TGTGCCAGCAGCCAGAAGCTAGGCAATCAGCCCCAGCATTTT.